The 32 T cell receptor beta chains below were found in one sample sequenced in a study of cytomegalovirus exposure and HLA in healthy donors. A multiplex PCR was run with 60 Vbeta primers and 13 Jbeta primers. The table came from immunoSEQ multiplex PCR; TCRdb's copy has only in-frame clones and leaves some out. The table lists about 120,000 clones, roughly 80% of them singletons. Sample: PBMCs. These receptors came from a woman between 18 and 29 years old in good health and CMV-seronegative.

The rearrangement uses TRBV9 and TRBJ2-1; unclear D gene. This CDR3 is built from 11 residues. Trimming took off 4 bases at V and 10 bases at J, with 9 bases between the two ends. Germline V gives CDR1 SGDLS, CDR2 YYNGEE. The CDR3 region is CASSFAREQFF. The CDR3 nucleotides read TGTGCCAGCAGCTTCGCCAGGGAGCAGTTCTTC.

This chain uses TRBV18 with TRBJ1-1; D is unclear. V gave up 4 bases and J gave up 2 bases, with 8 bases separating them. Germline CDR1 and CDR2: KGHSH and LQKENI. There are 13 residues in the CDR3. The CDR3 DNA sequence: TGTGCCAGCTCACAGTCAGGAAACACTGAAGCTTTCTTT. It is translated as CASSQSGNTEAFF.

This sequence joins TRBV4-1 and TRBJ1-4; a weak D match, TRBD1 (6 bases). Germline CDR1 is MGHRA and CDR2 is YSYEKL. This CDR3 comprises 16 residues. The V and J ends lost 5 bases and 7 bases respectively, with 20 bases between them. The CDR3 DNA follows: TGCGCCAGCAGCTCCCGGAGGGGGGGGCATGGTGAAAAACTGTTTTTT. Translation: CASSSRRGGHGEKLFF.

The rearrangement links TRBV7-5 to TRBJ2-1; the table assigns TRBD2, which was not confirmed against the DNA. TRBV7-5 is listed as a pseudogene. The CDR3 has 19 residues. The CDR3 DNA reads TGTGTCAGAAGCTCCCAGGCCTGGGTAGCGGGAGATATCGACAATGAGCAGTTCTTC. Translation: CVRSSQAWVAGDIDNEQFF.

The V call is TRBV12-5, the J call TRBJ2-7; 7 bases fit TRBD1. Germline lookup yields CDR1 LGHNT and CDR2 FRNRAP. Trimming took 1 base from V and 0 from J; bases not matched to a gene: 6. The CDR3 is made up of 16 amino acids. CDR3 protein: CASGLGLTGVSYEQYF. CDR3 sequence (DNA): TGTGCTAGTGGTTTGGGACTTACAGGGGTCTCCTACGAGCAGTACTTC. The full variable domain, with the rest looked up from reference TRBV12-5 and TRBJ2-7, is DARVTQTPRHKVTEMGQEVTMRCQPILGHNTVFWYRQTMMQGLELLAYFRNRAPLDDSGMPKDRFSAEMPDATLATLKIQPSEPRDSAVYFCASGLGLTGVSYEQYFGPGTRLTVT.

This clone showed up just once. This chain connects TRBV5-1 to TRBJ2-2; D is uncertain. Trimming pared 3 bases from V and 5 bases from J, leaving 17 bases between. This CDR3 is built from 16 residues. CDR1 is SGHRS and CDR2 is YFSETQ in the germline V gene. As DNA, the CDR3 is TGCGCCAGCAGCTCGACACCTCGACCTTCAACCGGGGAGCTGTTTTTT. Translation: CASSSTPRPSTGELFF.

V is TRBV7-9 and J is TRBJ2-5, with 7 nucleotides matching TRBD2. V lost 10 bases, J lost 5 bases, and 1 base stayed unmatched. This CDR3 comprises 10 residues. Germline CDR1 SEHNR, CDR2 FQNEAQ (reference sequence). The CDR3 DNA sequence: TGTGCCACCGGGGGGGAGACCCAGTACTTC. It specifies CATGGETQYF.

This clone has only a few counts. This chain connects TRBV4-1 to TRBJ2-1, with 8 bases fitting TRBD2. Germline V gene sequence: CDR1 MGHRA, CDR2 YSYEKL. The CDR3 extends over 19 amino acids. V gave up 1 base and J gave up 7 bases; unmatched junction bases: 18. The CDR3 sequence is CASSQVVPAGTRGWNEQFF. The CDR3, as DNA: TGCGCCAGCAGCCAAGTAGTGCCCGCCGGGACTAGGGGGTGGAATGAGCAGTTCTTC.

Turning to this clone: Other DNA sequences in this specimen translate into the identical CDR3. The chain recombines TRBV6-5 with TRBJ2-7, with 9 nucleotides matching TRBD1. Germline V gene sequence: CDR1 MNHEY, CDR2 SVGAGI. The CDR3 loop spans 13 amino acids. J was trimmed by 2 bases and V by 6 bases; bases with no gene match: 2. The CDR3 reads CASRRTGAYEQYF. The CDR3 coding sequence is TGTGCCAGCAGAAGGACAGGGGCCTACGAGCAGTACTTC.

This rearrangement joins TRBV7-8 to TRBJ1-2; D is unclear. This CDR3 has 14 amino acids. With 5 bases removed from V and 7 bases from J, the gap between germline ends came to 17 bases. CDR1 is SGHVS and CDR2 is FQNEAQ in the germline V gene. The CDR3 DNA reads TGTGCCAGCAGCCCAGCGCAAGGTGTGGGTGGCTACACCTTC. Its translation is CASSPAQGVGGYTF.

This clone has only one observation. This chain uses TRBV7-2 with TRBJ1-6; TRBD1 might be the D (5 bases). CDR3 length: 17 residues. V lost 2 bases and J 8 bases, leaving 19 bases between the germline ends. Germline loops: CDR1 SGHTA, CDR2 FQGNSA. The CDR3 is CASSLQGANGGYSPLHF. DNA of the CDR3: TGTGCCAGCAGCTTACAAGGGGCGAACGGGGGTTATTCACCCCTCCACTTT.

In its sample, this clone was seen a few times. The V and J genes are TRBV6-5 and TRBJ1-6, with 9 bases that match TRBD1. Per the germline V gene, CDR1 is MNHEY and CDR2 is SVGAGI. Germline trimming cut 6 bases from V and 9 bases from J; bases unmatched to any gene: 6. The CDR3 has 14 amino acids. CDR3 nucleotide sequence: TGTGCCAGCAGCCTCGGGACAGGGAGTTCACCCCTCCACTTT. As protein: CASSLGTGSSPLHF.

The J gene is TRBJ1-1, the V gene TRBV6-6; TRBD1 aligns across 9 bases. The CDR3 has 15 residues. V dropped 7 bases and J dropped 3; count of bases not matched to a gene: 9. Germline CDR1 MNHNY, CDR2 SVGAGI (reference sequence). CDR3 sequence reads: CASTTRGQGYTEAFF. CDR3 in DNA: TGTGCCAGCACCACAAGAGGACAGGGGTACACTGAAGCTTTCTTT.

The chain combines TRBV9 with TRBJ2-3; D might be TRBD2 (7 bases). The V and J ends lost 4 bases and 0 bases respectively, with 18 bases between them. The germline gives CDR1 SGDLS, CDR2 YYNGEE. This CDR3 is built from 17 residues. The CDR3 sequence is CASSQRGGGPSTDTQYF. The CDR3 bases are TGTGCCAGCAGCCAACGGGGCGGGGGCCCTAGCACAGATACGCAGTATTTT.

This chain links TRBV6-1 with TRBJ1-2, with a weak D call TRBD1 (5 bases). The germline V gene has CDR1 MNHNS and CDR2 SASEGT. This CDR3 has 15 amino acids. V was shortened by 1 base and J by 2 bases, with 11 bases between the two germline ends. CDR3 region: CASSEGMGRNYGYTF. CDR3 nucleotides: TGTGCCAGCAGTGAAGGGATGGGGCGCAACTATGGCTACACCTTC.

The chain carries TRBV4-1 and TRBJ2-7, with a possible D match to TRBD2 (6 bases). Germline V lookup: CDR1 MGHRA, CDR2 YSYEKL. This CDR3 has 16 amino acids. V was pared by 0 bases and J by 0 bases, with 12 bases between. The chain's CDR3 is CASSQDPLAPSYEQYF. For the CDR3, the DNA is TGCGCCAGCAGCCAAGACCCCCTAGCGCCCTCCTACGAGCAGTACTTC.

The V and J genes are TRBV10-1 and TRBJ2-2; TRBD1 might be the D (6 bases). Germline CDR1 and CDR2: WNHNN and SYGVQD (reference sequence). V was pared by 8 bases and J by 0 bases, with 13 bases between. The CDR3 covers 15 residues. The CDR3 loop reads CASSPGHTNTGELFF. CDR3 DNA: TGCGCCAGCTCCCCGGGACACACGAACACCGGGGAGCTGTTTTTT.

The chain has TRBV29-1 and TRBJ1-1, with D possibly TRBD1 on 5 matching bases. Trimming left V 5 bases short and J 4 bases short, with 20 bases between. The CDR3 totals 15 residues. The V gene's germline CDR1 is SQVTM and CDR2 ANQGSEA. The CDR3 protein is CSVYGTDVRGTEAFF. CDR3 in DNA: TGCAGCGTTTACGGGACGGACGTGCGGGGCACTGAAGCTTTCTTT.

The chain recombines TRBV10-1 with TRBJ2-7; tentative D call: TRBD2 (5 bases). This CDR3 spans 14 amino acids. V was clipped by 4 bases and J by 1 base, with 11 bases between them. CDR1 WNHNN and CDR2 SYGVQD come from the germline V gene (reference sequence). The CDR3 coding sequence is TGCGCCAGCAGTGTAGCGATGCAGTCCTACGAGCAGTACTTC. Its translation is CASSVAMQSYEQYF.

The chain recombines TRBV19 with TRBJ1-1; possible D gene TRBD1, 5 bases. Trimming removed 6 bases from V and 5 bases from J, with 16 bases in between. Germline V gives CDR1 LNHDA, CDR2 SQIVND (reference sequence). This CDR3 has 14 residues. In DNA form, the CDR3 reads TGTGCCAGTAGCCCTCTAACAGGAGGGACTGAAGCTTTCTTT. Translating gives CASSPLTGGTEAFF.

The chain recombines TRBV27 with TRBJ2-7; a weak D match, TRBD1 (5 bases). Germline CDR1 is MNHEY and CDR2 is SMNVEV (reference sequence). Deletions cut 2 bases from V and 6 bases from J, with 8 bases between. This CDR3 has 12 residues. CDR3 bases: TGTGCCAGCAGTTTAAGGGGTTCCGAGCAGTACTTC. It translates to CASSLRGSEQYF.

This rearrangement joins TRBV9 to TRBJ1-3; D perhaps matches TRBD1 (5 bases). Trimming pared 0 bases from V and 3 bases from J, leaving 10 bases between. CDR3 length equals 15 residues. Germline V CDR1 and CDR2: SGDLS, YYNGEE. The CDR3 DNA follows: TGTGCCAGCAGCGTAGGCGTAGGGGTTGGAAACACCATATATTTT. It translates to CASSVGVGVGNTIYF.

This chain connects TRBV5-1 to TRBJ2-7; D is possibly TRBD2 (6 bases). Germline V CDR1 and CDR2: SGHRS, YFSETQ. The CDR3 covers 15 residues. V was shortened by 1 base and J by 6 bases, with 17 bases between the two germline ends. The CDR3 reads CASSLTSNAGGEQYF. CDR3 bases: TGCGCCAGCAGCTTGACAAGCAACGCCGGGGGCGAGCAGTACTTC.

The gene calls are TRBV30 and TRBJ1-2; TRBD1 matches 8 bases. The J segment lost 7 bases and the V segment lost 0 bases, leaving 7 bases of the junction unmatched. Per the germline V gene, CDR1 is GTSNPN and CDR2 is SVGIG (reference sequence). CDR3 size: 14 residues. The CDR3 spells CAWSVGQGAFGYTF. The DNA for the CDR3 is TGTGCCTGGAGTGTAGGTCAGGGGGCGTTTGGCTACACCTTC.

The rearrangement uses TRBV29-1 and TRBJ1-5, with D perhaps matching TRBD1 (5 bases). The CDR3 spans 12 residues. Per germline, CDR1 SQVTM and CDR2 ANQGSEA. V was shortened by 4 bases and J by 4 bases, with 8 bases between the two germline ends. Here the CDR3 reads CSVGQPNQPQHF. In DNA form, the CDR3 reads TGCAGCGTTGGACAGCCTAATCAGCCCCAGCATTTT.

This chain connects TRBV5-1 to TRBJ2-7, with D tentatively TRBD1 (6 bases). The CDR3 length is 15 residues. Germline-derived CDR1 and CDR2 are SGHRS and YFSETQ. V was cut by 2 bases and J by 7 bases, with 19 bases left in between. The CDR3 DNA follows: TGCGCCAGCAGCTTAGGGAACAGGGTTGGGGGTGAGCAGTACTTC. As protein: CASSLGNRVGGEQYF.

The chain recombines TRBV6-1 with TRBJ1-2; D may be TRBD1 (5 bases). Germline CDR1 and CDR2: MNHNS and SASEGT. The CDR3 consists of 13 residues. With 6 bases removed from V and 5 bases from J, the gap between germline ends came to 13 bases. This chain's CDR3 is CASRGATRYGYTF. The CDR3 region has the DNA TGTGCCAGCAGAGGGGCGACCCGATATGGCTACACCTTC.

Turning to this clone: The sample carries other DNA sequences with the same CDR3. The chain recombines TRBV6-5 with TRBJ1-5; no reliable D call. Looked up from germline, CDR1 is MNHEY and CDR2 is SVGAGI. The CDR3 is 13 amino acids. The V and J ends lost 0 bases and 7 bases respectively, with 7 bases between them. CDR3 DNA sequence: TGTGCCAGCAGTTACTCGAGAGGGCAGCCCCAGCATTTT. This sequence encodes CASSYSRGQPQHF.

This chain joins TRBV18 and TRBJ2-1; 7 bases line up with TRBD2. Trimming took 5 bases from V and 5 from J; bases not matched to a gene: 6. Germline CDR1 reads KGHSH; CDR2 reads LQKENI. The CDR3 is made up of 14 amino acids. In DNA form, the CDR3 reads TGTGCCAGCTCAGTTGCGGGGGTAAACAATGAGCAGTTCTTC. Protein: CASSVAGVNNEQFF.

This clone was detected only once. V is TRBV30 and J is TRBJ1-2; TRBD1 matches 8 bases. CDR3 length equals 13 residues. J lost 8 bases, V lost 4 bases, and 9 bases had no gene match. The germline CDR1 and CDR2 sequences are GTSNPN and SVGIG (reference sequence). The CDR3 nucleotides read TGTGCCTGGAAAGGACAGGGAATTTTGGGCTACACCTTC. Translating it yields CAWKGQGILGYTF.

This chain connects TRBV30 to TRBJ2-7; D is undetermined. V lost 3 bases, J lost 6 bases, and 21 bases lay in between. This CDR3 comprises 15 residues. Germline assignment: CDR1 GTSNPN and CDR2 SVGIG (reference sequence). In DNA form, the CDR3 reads TGTGCCTGGAGCCATACCCCTGGGCCAGTTGGCGAGCAGTACTTC. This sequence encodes CAWSHTPGPVGEQYF.

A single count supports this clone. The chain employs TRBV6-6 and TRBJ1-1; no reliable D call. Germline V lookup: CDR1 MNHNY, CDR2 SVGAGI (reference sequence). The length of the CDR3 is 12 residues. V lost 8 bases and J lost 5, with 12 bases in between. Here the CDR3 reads CASSGLRTEAFF. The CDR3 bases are TGTGCCAGCTCGGGTTTGAGGACTGAAGCTTTCTTT.